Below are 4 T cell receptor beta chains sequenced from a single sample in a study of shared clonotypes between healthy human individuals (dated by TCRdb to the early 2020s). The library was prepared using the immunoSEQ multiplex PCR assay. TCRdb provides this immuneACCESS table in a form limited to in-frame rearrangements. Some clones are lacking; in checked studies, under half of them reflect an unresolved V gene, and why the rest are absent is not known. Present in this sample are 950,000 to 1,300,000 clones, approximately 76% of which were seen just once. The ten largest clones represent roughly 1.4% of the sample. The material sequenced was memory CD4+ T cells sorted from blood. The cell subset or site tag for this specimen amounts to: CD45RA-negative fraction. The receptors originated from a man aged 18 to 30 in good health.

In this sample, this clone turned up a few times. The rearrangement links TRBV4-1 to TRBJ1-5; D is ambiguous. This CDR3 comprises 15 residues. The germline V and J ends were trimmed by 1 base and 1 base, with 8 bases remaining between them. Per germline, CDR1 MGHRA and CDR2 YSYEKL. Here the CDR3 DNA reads TGCGCCAGCAGCCAAGTGTGGGCGAGCAATCAGCCCCAGCATTTT. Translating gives CASSQVWASNQPQHF.

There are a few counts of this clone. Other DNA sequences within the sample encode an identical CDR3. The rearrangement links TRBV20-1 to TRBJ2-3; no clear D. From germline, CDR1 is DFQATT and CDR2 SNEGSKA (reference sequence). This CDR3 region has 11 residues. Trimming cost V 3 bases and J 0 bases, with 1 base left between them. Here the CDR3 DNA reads TGCAGTGCTAGCAGCACAGATACGCAGTATTTT. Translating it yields CSASSTDTQYF.

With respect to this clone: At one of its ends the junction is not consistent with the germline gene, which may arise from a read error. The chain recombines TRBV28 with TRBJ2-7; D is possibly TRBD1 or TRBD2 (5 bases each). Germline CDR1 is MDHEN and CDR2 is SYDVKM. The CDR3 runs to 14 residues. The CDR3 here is CASSGSRDWGIWDF. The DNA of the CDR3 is TGTGCCAGCAGTGGGAGCCGGGATTGGGGGATTTGGGACTTC. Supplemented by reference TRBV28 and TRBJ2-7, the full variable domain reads DVKVTQSSRYLVKRTGEKVFLECVQDMDHENMFWYRQDPGLGLRLIYFSYDVKMKEKGDIPEGYSVSREKKERFSLILESASTNQTSMYLCASSGSRDWGIWDFGPGTRLTVT.

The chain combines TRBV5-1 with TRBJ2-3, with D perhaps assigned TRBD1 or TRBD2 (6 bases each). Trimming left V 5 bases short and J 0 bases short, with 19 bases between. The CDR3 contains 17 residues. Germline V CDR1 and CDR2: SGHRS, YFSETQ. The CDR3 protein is CASSWPPGGRSTDTQYF. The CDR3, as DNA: TGCGCCAGCAGTTGGCCCCCCGGGGGCCGGAGCACAGATACGCAGTATTTT.